The sequence of this T cell receptor (beta chain) was determined in a study of identifying expanded T cells in peripheral blood. Broader study findings: Clone count variance between two-week samples rose with total template count. About 1.3 clones differed between technical replicates, versus around 15 and 18 over time.

Sequenced by immunoSEQ multiplex PCR; TCRdb stores in-frame clones only, minus some. This sample carries 75,000 to 100,000 clones, over 75% of them seen once, and the ten largest clones take 2.5% to 3%. This CDR3 contains 17 residues. Looked up from germline, CDR1 is SGHRS and CDR2 is YFSETQ. The V segment lost 0 bases and the J segment 5 bases; nucleotides outside the gene matches: 10. Collection occurred without any documented infections or immune events in donors. For this clone: The antigen is not known.

The rearrangement joins TRBV5-1 to TRBJ2-1, with TRBD2 matching 8 bases. The clonotype was recovered from a person aged 18-70 years in good health. The sequencing sample was made of blood. This chain's CDR3 is CASSLVGGGLQDNEQFF. CDR3 nucleotide sequence: TGCGCCAGCAGCTTGGTAGGCGGGGGGCTCCAGGACAATGAGCAGTTCTTC.